The 7 T cell receptor beta chains presented below share a single source sample, sequenced in a study of T-cell reconstitution after alpha-beta-depleted transplantation in children. Unique molecular identifiers were used in preparing the TCRbeta library. TCRdb called the PCR reads again in MiXCR, with one record for every CDR3 protein. The data show some 450,000 distinct CDR3 sequences, around 46% seen once. The sequenced sample was PBMCs, obtained before TCRalphabeta/CD19-depleted stem cell transplant. The receptors were sampled from a girl aged 2 to 10 with aplastic anemia, due to receive a stem cell transplant.

This clonotype was picked up many times. The chain is built from TRBV27 and TRBJ2-1, with no clear D. V lost 4 bases and J 5 bases, leaving 12 bases between the germline ends. CDR3 length equals 14 residues. Germline CDR1 and CDR2: MNHEY and SMNVEV (reference sequence). The CDR3 reads CASSSLLLHNEQFF. DNA for the CDR3: TGTGCCAGCAGTTCCCTTCTATTACACAATGAGCAGTTCTTC.

This clonotype was observed a single time. This rearrangement joins TRBV5-6 to TRBJ1-5; D is perhaps TRBD1 (5 bases). The CDR3 consists of 15 residues. Germline values: CDR1 SGHDT, CDR2 YYEEEE. Trimming pared 1 base from V and 10 bases from J, leaving 18 bases between. The CDR3 loop reads CASSLRGAGWDPQHF. As DNA, the CDR3 is TGTGCCAGCAGCTTGCGTGGGGCGGGGTGGGACCCCCAGCATTTT.

V is TRBV27 and J is TRBJ2-2; TRBD1 agrees at 8 bases. Trimming cost V 5 bases and J 4 bases; bases outside gene matches: 12. This CDR3 has 17 amino acids. Germline lookup yields CDR1 MNHEY and CDR2 SMNVEV (reference sequence). The DNA of the CDR3 is TGTGCCAGCAGTGCGCGCGTCAGGGGGCGAGGCACCGGGGAGCTGTTTTTT. Encoded protein: CASSARVRGRGTGELFF.

This chain links TRBV20-1 with TRBJ1-5, with D perhaps TRBD1 (5 bases). Looked up from germline, CDR1 is DFQATT and CDR2 is SNEGSKA (reference sequence). With 6 bases removed from V and 5 bases from J, the gap between germline ends came to 14 bases. This CDR3 has 13 amino acids. CDR3 nucleotide sequence: TGCAGTGCGAGGCCCCAGGGAGATCAGCCCCAGCATTTT. This sequence encodes CSARPQGDQPQHF.

This clonotype was counted at least ten times. The V call is TRBV29-1, the J call TRBJ1-1; perhaps TRBD1 as D (5 bases). The CDR3 has 21 residues. CDR1 and CDR2 (germline): SQVTM, ANQGSEA. V lost 3 bases and J lost 4, with 36 bases in between. The CDR3 coding sequence is TGCAGCGTTGATGTCGGGGGATTAAATAGTTTGGGGGGGTTACTGAGCACTGAAGCTTTCTTT. Amino acid sequence: CSVDVGGLNSLGGLLSTEAFF.

This clonotype was seen a few times. The V call is TRBV6-1, the J call TRBJ2-7; TRBD1 matches at 7 bases. The trim removed 5 bases at V and 0 bases at J, leaving 7 bases unmatched. The CDR3 extends over 15 amino acids. Germline assignment: CDR1 MNHNS and CDR2 SASEGT. The CDR3 loop reads CASSRRDSYSYEQYF. In DNA form, the CDR3 reads TGTGCCAGCAGTCGCCGGGACAGCTACTCCTACGAGCAGTACTTC.

The rearrangement links TRBV7-6 to TRBJ2-2; tentatively, D is TRBD2 (5 bases). Between the trimmed V and J ends, which lost 1 base and 7 bases, there was a span of 10 bases. There are 14 residues in the CDR3. Germline lookup yields CDR1 SGHVS and CDR2 FNYEAQ. The chain's CDR3 is CASSLERDDGELFF. DNA of the CDR3: TGTGCCAGCAGCTTAGAACGGGATGACGGGGAGCTGTTTTTT.